Listed here is a single T cell receptor beta chain. Its antigen remains unidentified. The whole isolated RNA underwent reverse transcription, so sequencing captured expressed TCRB transcripts. Naive, central memory and regulatory T cell samples came to a mean of approximately 3.6 million reads. Some clones are missing from TCRdb's copy, which holds only in-frame ones; the method was immunoSEQ multiplex PCR. The repertoire holds under 350,000 clones, about 24% seen once, with around 0.011% in the top ten. The sample comes from a study of beta chain features in type 1 diabetes. The CDR3 length is 13 residues. CDR1 is LGHNA, CDR2 YNFKEQ, per germline. Germline trimming cut 4 bases from V and 4 bases from J; bases unmatched to any gene: 3. Study results and caveats: Shorter TCRB CDR3s, moderately but significantly so, were found in Type 1 diabetes patients in all four CD4+ subsets. Naive, central memory and Treg TCRB repertoires appeared more alike in patients than in healthy donors.

Sequenced sample: naive CD4+ T cells from blood. The receptor comes from a woman aged 25-40 years with type 1 diabetes. The rearrangement joins TRBV4-2 to TRBJ1-1; 7 nucleotides line up with TRBD1. CDR3 sequence: CASSPDRVTEAFF. CDR3 sequence (DNA): TGTGCCAGCAGCCCCGACAGGGTCACTGAAGCTTTCTTT.